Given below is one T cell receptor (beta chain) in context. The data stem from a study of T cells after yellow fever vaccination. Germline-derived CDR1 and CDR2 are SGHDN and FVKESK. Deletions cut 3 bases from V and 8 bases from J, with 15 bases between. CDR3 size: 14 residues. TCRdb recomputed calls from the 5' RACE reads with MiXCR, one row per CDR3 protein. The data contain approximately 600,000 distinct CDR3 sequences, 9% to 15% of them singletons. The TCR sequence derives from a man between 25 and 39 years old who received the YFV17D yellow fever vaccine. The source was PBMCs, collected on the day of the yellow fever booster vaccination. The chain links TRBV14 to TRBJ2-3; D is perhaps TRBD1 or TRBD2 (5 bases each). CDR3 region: CASSQQTGTSTQYF. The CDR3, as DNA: TGTGCCAGCAGCCAGCAAACGGGGACCTCTACGCAGTATTTT.